One sample yielded the 13 T cell receptor beta chains listed below, sequenced in a study of T-cell reconstitution after alpha-beta-depleted transplantation in children. TCRbeta library preparation incorporated unique molecular identifiers. In TCRdb, the PCR reads were re-called with MiXCR into one record per CDR3 protein. The sample lists some 78,000 distinct CDR3 sequences, 14% occurring once. Sample: PBMCs, mostly from graft donor cells, taken 180 days after TCRalphabeta/CD19-depleted stem cell transplant. Source of these receptors: a male patient between 2 and 10 years old who had a stem cell transplant for acute lymphoblastic leukemia, so the T cells may come from the graft donor.

The CDR3 coding sequence is TGTGCCACCAGCAGAAGAAGGGGTCCTGGAGAGACCCAGTACTTC. Encoded protein: CATSRRRGPGETQYF. J is TRBJ2-5 and V is TRBV15, with D possibly TRBD1 on 5 matching bases. Germline CDR1 LNHNV, CDR2 YYDKDF (reference sequence). The V end lost 2 bases, the J end lost 4 bases, and 14 bases lay between the germline ends. The CDR3 has 15 residues.

The sample holds a few counts of this clonotype. The chain employs TRBV12-3 or TRBV12-4 and TRBJ1-2, with D maybe TRBD1 (5 bases). Trimming shortened V by 5 bases and J by 8 bases, and 12 bases separated the two germline ends. The CDR3 is 12 residues long. CDR3 DNA sequence: TGTGCCAGCAGTATCATGGGGGGGGGCTACACCTTC. This gives the protein CASSIMGGGYTF.

This clonotype has a handful of counts. The rearrangement uses TRBV6-2 or TRBV6-3 and TRBJ1-2, with 7 bases aligning to TRBD1. The CDR3 loop spans 15 amino acids. Germline V CDR1 and CDR2: MNHEY, SVGEGT. J was trimmed by 1 base and V by 6 bases; bases with no gene match: 8. CDR3 region: CASRTRDSLNYGYTF. For the CDR3, the DNA is TGTGCCAGCAGAACCCGGGACAGCCTTAACTATGGCTACACCTTC.

This clonotype has a count of ten or more. The chain uses TRBV29-1 and TRBJ1-3, with TRBD1 identical over 7 bases. V trimming: 6 bases; J trimming: 0 bases; junction bases outside the gene matches: 14. The CDR3 is 17 residues long. CDR1 is SQVTM and CDR2 is ANQGSEA in the germline V gene. The CDR3 spells CSVAGTAPRNSGNTIYF. The CDR3 DNA reads TGCAGCGTCGCTGGGACAGCTCCACGGAACTCTGGAAACACCATATATTTT.

This clonotype was seen a few times. The chain combines TRBV10-3 with TRBJ2-1, with TRBD2 as a possible D gene (5 bases). Germline V gene sequence: CDR1 ENHRY, CDR2 SYGVKD. The CDR3 runs 15 residues. Trimming took off 4 bases at V and 0 bases at J, with 10 bases between the two ends. The CDR3 coding sequence is TGTGCCATCAGTGGGGGAGCGAGCTCCTACAATGAGCAGTTCTTC. This codes for CAISGGASSYNEQFF.

This clonotype has just a few counts. The chain couples TRBV27 to TRBJ1-1; a weak D match, TRBD1 (6 bases). V was pared by 7 bases and J by 4 bases, with 10 bases between. The CDR3 has 12 residues. CDR1 is MNHEY and CDR2 is SMNVEV in the germline V gene (reference sequence). The CDR3 protein is CASKRGGTEAFF. DNA of the CDR3: TGTGCCAGCAAGAGGGGGGGCACTGAAGCTTTCTTT.

This clonotype was counted only a few times. The J gene is TRBJ2-3, the V gene TRBV10-3; 10 nucleotides match TRBD2. The CDR3 totals 16 residues. Germline lookup yields CDR1 ENHRY and CDR2 SYGVKD. The ends lost 4 bases at V and 1 base at J; junction bases unmatched: 5. DNA of the CDR3: TGTGCCATCAGTGGGACTAGCGGACTTGGCACAGATACGCAGTATTTT. As protein: CAISGTSGLGTDTQYF.

The chain combines TRBV20-1 with TRBJ2-7; no reliable D call. This CDR3 is built from 13 residues. The V gene's germline CDR1 is DFQATT and CDR2 SNEGSKA (reference sequence). CDR3 sequence: CSAGTQFSYEQYF. For the CDR3, the DNA is TGCAGCGCTGGAACACAATTCTCCTACGAGCAGTACTTC.

The chain carries TRBV21-1 and TRBJ2-5. TRBV21-1 is given as a pseudogene. The CDR3 length is 11 residues. CDR3 loop: CASSAQETQYF. In DNA, the CDR3 is TGTGCCAGCAGCGCGCAAGAGACCCAGTACTTC.

J is TRBJ1-2 and V is TRBV7-2; D is ambiguous. Germline CDR1 reads SGHTA; CDR2 reads FQGNSA. The CDR3 has 16 amino acids. The germline V and J ends were trimmed by 6 bases and 8 bases, with 25 bases remaining between them. CDR3 DNA: TGTGCCAGCAGTCTCGGATGGCAGCGTCACCTTATGGGCTACACCTTC. It yields the protein CASSLGWQRHLMGYTF.

This clonotype has only a few counts. V gene TRBV12-3 or TRBV12-4 combines with J gene TRBJ2-3; perhaps TRBD1 as D (7 bases). CDR3 size: 15 residues. Trimming removed 4 bases from V and 8 bases from J, with 19 bases in between. The DNA of the CDR3 is TGTGCCAGCAGTTCCTCCTCGCGACAGGGAGGTACGCAGTATTTT. Translated: CASSSSSRQGGTQYF.

The V call is TRBV14, the J call TRBJ2-7; 8 bases match TRBD2. The germline CDR1 and CDR2 sequences are SGHDN and FVKESK. The CDR3 has 14 residues. V was clipped by 4 bases and J by 7 bases; unmatched bases: 9. CDR3 nucleotides: TGTGCCAGCAGCCGTACCAGCGGGGGTTGGGAGCAGTACTTC. This gives the protein CASSRTSGGWEQYF.

Only a few counts were recorded for this clonotype. This chain joins TRBV10-3 and TRBJ2-5; 9 bases line up with TRBD2. Germline-derived CDR1 and CDR2 are ENHRY and SYGVKD. Trimming removed 11 bases from V and 7 bases from J; junction bases left unmatched: 8. The CDR3 has 12 amino acids. The CDR3 DNA sequence: TGTGCCGCGGGACTAGCCTGGGGGACCCAGTACTTC. This encodes CAAGLAWGTQYF.